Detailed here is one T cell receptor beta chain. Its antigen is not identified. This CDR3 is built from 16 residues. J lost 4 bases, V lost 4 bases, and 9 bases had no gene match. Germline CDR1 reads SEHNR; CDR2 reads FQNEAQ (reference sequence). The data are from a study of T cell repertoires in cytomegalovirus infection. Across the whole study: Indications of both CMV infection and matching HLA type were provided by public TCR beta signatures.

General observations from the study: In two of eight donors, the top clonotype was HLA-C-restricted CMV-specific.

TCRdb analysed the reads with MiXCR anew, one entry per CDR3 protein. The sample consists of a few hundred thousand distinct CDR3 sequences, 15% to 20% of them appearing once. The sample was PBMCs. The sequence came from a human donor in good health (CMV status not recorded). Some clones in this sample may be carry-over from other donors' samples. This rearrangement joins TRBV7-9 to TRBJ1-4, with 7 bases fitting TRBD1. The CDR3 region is CASSSTETGVNEKLFF. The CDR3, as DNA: TGTGCCAGCAGCTCGACTGAAACAGGGGTTAATGAAAAACTGTTTTTT.